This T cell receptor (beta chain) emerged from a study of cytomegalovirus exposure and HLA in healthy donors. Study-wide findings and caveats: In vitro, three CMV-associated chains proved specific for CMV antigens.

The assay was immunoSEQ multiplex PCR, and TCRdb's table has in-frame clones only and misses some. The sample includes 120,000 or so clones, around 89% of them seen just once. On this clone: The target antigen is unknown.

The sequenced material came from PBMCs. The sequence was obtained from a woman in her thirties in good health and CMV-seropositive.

CDR3 in amino acids: CASSTSTGSWRQFF. CDR3 nucleotide sequence: TGTGCCAGCAGCACATCTACCGGGTCTTGGAGGCAGTTCTTC. The rearrangement uses TRBV9 and TRBJ2-1; D call uncertain. Germline loops: CDR1 SGDLS, CDR2 YYNGEE. Trimming removed 4 bases from V and 12 bases from J, with 20 bases in between. This CDR3 contains 14 residues.